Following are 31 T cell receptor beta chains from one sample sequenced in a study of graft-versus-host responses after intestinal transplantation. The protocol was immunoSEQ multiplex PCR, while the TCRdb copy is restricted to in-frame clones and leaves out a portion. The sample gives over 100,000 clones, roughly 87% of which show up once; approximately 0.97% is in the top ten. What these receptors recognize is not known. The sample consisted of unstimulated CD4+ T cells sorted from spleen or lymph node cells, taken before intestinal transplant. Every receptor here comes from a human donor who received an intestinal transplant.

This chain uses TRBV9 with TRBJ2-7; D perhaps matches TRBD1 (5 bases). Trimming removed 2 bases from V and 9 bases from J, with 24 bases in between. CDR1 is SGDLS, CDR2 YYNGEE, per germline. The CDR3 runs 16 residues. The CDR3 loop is CASSVLYRMPLERQYF. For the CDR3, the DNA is TGTGCCAGCAGCGTGTTATACAGGATGCCTCTTGAGAGGCAGTACTTC.

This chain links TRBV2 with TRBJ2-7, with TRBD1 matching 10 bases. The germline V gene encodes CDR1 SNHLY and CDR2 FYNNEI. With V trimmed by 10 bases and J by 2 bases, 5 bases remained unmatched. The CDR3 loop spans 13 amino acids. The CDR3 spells CAIGGTGAYEQYF. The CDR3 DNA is TGTGCCATTGGGGGGACAGGGGCCTACGAGCAGTACTTC.

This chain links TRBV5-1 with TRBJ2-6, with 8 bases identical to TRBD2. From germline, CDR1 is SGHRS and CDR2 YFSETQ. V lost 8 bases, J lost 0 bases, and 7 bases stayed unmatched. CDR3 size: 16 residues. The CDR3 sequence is CASKPAGGSGANVLTF. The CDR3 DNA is TGCGCCAGTAAACCGGCGGGGGGCTCTGGGGCCAACGTCCTGACTTTC.

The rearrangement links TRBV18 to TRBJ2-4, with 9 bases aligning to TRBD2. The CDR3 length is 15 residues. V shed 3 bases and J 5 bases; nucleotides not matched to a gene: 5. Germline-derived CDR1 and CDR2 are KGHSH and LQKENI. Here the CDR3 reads CASSPPRGGENIQYF. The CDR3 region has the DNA TGTGCCAGCTCACCCCCGCGGGGGGGGGAAAACATTCAGTACTTC.

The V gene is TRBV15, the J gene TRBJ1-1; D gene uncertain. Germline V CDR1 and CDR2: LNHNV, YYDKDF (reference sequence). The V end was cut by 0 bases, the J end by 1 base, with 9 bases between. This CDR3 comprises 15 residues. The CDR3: CATSRDAYANTEAFF. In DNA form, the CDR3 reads TGTGCCACCAGCAGAGATGCTTATGCGAACACTGAAGCTTTCTTT.

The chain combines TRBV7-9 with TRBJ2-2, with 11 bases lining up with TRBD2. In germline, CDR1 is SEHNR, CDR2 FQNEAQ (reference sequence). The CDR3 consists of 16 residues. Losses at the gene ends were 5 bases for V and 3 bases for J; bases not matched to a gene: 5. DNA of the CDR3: TGTGCCAGCAGCCCCTTTAGCGGGAGGGACACCGGGGAGCTGTTTTTT. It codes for CASSPFSGRDTGELFF.

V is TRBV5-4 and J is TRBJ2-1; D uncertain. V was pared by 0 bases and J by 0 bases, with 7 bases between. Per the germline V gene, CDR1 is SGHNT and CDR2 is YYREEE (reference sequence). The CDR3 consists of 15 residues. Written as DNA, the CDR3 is TGTGCCAGCAGCTTGGCCGCGGACTCCTACAATGAGCAGTTCTTC. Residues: CASSLAADSYNEQFF.

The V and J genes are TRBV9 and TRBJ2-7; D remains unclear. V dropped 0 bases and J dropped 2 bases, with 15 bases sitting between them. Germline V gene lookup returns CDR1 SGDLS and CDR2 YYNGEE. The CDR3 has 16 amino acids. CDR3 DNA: TGTGCCAGCAGCGTAGGGTCGGTCCAACTGCCCTACGAGCAGTACTTC. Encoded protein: CASSVGSVQLPYEQYF.

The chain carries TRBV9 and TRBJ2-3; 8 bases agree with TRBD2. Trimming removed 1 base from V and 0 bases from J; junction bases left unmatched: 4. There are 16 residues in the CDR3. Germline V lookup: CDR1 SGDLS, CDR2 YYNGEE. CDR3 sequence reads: CASSVRPGGSTDTQYF. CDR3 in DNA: TGTGCCAGCAGCGTAAGGCCGGGGGGGAGCACAGATACGCAGTATTTT.

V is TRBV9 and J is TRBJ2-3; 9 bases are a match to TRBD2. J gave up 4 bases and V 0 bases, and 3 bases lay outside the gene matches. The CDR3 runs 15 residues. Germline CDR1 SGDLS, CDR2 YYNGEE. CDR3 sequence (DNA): TGTGCCAGCAGCGTAGACCCTAGCGGGGCAGATACGCAGTATTTT. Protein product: CASSVDPSGADTQYF.

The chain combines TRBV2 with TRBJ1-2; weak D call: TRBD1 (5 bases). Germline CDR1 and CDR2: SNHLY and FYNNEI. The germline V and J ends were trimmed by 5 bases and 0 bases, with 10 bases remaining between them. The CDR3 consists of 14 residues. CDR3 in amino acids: CASSPMGANYGYTF. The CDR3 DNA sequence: TGTGCCAGCAGTCCCATGGGGGCTAACTATGGCTACACCTTC. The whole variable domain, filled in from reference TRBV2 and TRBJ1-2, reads EPEVTQTPSHQVTQMGQEVILRCVPISNHLYFYWYRQILGQKVEFLVSFYNNEISEKSEIFDDQFSVERPDGSNFTLKIRSTKLEDSAMYFCASSPMGANYGYTFGSGTRLTVV.

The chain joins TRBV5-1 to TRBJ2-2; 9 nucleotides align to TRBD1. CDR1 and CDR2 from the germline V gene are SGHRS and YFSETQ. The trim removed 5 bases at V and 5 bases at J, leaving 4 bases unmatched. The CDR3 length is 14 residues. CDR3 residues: CASRGQGRTGELFF. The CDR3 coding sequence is TGCGCCAGCAGAGGACAGGGGCGAACCGGGGAGCTGTTTTTT. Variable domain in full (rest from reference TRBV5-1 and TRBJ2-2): KAGVTQTPRYLIKTRGQQVTLSCSPISGHRSVSWYQQTPGQGLQFLFEYFSETQRNKGNFPGRFSGRQFSNSRSEMNVSTLELGDSALYLCASRGQGRTGELFFGEGSRLTVL.

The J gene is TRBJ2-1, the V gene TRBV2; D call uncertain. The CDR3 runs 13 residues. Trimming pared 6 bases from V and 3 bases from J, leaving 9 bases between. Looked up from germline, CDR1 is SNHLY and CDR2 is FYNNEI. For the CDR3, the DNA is TGTGCCAGCAGCCGGTGGAGCTACAATGAGCAGTTCTTC. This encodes CASSRWSYNEQFF.

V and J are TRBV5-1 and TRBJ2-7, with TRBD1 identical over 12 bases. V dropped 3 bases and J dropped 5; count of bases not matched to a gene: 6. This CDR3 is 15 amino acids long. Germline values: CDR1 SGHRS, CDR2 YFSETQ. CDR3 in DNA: TGCGCCAGCAGCTCCGGGACAGGGGGCGGCGACGAGCAGTACTTC. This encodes CASSSGTGGGDEQYF.

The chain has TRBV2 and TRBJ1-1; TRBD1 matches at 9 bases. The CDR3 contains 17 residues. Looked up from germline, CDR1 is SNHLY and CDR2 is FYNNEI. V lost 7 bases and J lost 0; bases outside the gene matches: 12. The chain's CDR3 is CASIGPGTGLVNTEAFF. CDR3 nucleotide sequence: TGTGCCAGCATCGGTCCGGGGACAGGGCTCGTGAACACTGAAGCTTTCTTT.

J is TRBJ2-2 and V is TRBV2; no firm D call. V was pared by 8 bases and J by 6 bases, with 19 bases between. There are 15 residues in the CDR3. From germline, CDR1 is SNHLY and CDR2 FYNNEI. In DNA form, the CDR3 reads TGTGCCAGCTTGCCCCAGACTGGTCCAGCCGGGGAGCTGTTTTTT. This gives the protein CASLPQTGPAGELFF.

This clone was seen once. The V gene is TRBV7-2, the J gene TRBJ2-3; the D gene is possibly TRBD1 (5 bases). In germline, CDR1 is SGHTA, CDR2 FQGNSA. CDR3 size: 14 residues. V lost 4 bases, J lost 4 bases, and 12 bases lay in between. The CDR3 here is CASSSDRTADTQYF. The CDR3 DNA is TGTGCCAGCAGCTCCGACAGAACCGCAGATACGCAGTATTTT. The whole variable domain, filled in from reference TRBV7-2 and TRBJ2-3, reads GAGVSQSPSNKVTEKGKDVELRCDPISGHTALYWYRQSLGQGLEFLIYFQGNSAPDKSGLPSDRFSAERTGGSVSTLTIQRTQQEDSAVYLCASSSDRTADTQYFGPGTRLTVL.

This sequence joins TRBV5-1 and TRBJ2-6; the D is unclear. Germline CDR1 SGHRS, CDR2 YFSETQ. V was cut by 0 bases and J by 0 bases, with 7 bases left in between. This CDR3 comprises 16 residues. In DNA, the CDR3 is TGCGCCAGCAGCTTGGCCCCGGCCTCTGGGGCCAACGTCCTGACTTTC. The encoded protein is CASSLAPASGANVLTF.

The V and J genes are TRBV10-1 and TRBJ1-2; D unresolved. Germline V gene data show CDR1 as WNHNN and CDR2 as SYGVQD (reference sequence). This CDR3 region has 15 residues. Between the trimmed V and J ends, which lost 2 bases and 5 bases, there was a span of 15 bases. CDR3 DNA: TGCGCCAGCAGTGAGGGTCGTGGCTTGGGGTATGGCTACACCTTC. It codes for CASSEGRGLGYGYTF.

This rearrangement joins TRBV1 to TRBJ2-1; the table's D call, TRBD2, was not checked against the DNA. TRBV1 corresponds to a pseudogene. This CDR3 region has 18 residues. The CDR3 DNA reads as TGCACCAGCAGCCATGCAGGTGTACTAGCGGGGACCTACAATGAGCAGTTCTTC. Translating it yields CTSSHAGVLAGTYNEQFF.

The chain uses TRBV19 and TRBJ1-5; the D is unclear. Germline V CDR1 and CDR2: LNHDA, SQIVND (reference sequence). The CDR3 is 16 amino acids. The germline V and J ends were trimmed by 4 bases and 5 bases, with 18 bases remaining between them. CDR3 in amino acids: CASSTFAVRPDQPQHF. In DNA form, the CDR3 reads TGTGCCAGTAGTACGTTCGCGGTTCGTCCGGATCAGCCCCAGCATTTT.

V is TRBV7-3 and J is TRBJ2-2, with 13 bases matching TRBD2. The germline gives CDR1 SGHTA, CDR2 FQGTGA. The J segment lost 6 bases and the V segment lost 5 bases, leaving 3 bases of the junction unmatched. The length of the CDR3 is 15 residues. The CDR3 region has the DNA TGTGCCAGCAGCCCTACTAGCGGGAGGGCCGGGGAGCTGTTTTTT. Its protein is CASSPTSGRAGELFF.

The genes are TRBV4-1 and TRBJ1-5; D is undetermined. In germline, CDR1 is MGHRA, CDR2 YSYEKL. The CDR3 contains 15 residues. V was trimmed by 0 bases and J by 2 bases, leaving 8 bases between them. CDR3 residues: CASSQERRGNQPQHF. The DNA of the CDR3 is TGCGCCAGCAGCCAAGAGAGAAGGGGCAATCAGCCCCAGCATTTT.

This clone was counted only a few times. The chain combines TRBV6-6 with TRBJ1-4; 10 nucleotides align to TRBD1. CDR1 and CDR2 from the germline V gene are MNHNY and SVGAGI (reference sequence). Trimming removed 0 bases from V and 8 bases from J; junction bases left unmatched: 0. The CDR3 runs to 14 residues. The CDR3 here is CASSYSTGGEKLFF. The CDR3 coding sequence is TGTGCCAGCAGTTACTCGACAGGGGGCGAAAAACTGTTTTTT.

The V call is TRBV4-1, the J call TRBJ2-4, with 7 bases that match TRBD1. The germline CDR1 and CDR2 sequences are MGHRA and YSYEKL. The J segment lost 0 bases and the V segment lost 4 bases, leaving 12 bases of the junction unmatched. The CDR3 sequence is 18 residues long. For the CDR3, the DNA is TGCGCCAGCAGCCCGGGGACAGCCCGAGGGGTAGCCAAAAACATTCAGTACTTC. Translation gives CASSPGTARGVAKNIQYF.

CDR3 coding DNA: TGTGCAAGTCTCAGGCGACAGGGACGACAGTTCTTC. Its protein is CASLRRQGRQFF. The chain links TRBV12-2 to TRBJ2-1; the table names TRBD1, a call not compared with the DNA. TRBV12-2 is listed as a pseudogene. The CDR3 sequence is 12 residues long.

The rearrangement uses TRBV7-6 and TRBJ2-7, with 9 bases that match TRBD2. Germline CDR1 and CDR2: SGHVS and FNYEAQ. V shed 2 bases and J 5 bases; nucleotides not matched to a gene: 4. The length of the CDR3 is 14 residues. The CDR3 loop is CASSLRGGVDEQYF. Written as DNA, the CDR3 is TGTGCCAGCAGCTTACGCGGGGGGGTCGACGAGCAGTACTTC.

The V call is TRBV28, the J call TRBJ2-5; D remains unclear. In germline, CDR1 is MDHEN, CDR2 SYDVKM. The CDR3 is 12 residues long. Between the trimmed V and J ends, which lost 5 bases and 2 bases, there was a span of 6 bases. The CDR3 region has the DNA TGTGCCAGCAGTCCTGGGCAAGAGACCCAGTACTTC. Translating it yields CASSPGQETQYF.

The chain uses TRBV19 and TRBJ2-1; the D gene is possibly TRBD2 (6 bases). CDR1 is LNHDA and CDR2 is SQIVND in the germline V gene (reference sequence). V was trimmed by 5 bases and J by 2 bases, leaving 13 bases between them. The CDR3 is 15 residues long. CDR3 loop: CASSLRGMPYNEQFF. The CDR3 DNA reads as TGTGCCAGTAGTCTACGGGGGATGCCCTACAATGAGCAGTTCTTC.

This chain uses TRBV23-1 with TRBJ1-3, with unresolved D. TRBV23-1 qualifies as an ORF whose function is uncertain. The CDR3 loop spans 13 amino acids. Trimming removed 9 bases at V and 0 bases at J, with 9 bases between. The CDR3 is CARGRYSGNTIYF. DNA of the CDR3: TGCGCCAGGGGAAGATACTCTGGAAACACCATATATTTT.

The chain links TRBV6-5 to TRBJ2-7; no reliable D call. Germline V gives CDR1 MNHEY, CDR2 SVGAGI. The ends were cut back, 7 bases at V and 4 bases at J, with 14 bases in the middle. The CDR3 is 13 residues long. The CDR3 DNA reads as TGTGCCAGCAACCGGCTGAACGAGTACGAGCAGTACTTC. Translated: CASNRLNEYEQYF.